This TCR beta chain emerged from a study of beta chain features in type 1 diabetes. Overall study: No age, gender or cell yield differences were seen between patients and healthy donors. Notes on the study in general: Among patients with Type 1 diabetes, TCRB CDR3s were moderately but significantly shorter in every one of the four CD4+ subsets. Patients with type 1 diabetes showed fewer VDJ junction insertions and more deletions.

The CDR3 consists of 15 residues. CDR1 MGHRA and CDR2 YSYEKL come from the germline V gene. V lost 0 bases and J 5 bases, leaving 13 bases between the germline ends. Investigators reverse transcribed all isolated RNA, so they sequenced expressed TCRB transcripts. Some clones are missing from TCRdb's copy, which holds only in-frame ones; the method was immunoSEQ multiplex PCR. Of 300,000 to 400,000 clones detected, approximately 9.7% appear once; the ten largest clones hold around 1%. For this clone: The target antigen is unknown.

Markers CD45RO/CCR7/CD25/CD127/CD95/CD27 served to sort CD4+ naive, central memory, regulatory and stem cell-like memory cells. J is TRBJ1-2 and V is TRBV4-1; D is uncertain. Sequencing used central memory CD4+ T cells from blood. This clonotype originated in a man in his thirties or forties with type 1 diabetes. DNA for the CDR3: TGCGCCAGCAGCCAAGATAGTGACCAATATTATGGCTACACCTTC. Translating gives CASSQDSDQYYGYTF.